These 32 T cell receptor beta chains originate from one sample sequenced in a study of T cell responses to AZD1222 COVID-19 vaccine. Assay: immunoSEQ multiplex PCR; the TCRdb copy retains only in-frame clones and omits some. This table has 95,000 to 100,000 clones, 88% appearing once. Sample: peripheral blood, taken 28 days after the second AZD1222 dose. The receptors stem from an adult who received the AZD1222 COVID-19 vaccine.

The rearrangement joins TRBV28 to TRBJ2-7, with TRBD1 identical over 8 bases. The germline CDR1 and CDR2 sequences are MDHEN and SYDVKM. V lost 5 bases and J lost 5; bases outside the gene matches: 8. This CDR3 contains 14 residues. CDR3 nucleotide sequence: TGTGCCAGCAGTCTGGGACAGGACCTGCACGAGCAGTACTTC. As protein: CASSLGQDLHEQYF.

V gene TRBV19 combines with J gene TRBJ2-1, with a tentative D call TRBD2 (6 bases). Trimming took off 6 bases at V and 5 bases at J, with 14 bases between the two ends. The CDR3 extends over 14 amino acids. CDR1 is LNHDA, CDR2 SQIVND, per germline (reference sequence). DNA of the CDR3: TGTGCCAGTAGGCCCCCCGGCGGGAACAATGAGCAGTTCTTC. This codes for CASRPPGGNNEQFF. Together with reference TRBV19 and TRBJ2-1, the CDR3 gives the full variable domain: DGGITQSPKYLFRKEGQNVTLSCEQNLNHDAMYWYRQDPGQGLRLIYYSQIVNDFQKGDIAEGYSVSREKKESFPLTVTSAQKNPTAFYLCASRPPGGNNEQFFGPGTRLTVL.

CDR3 sequence (DNA): TGTGCCAGCAGTGGACAGGGCACTCAGCCCCAGCATTTT. Translation gives CASSGQGTQPQHF. This rearrangement joins TRBV5-8 to TRBJ1-5; 8 bases agree with TRBD1. This CDR3 is 13 amino acids long. Trimming took 5 bases from V and 6 from J; bases not matched to a gene: 4. The germline gives CDR1 SGHTS, CDR2 YDEGEE.

This chain connects TRBV2 to TRBJ1-2; TRBD1 matches 7 bases. CDR3 length equals 14 residues. Germline CDR1 reads SNHLY; CDR2 reads FYNNEI. After removal of 6 bases from V and 6 bases from J, the junction contained 10 bases not matched to a gene. The CDR3 loop is CASSGTVNTHGYTF. The DNA of the CDR3 is TGTGCCAGCAGCGGGACAGTCAACACCCATGGCTACACCTTC. Looking up the rest from reference TRBV2 and TRBJ1-2 gives the full variable domain: EPEVTQTPSHQVTQMGQEVILRCVPISNHLYFYWYRQILGQKVEFLVSFYNNEISEKSEIFDDQFSVERPDGSNFTLKIRSTKLEDSAMYFCASSGTVNTHGYTFGSGTRLTVV.

The chain links TRBV12-3 or TRBV12-4 to TRBJ1-1; 7 bases agree with TRBD1. V lost 4 bases, J lost 3 bases, and 2 bases stayed unmatched. The CDR3 loop spans 13 amino acids. The CDR3: CASSSTGDTEAFF. CDR3 DNA sequence: TGTGCCAGCAGTTCCACAGGGGACACTGAAGCTTTCTTT.

The chain has TRBV4-1 and TRBJ2-7; 11 nucleotides align to TRBD2. Germline assignment: CDR1 MGHRA and CDR2 YSYEKL. The V and J ends lost 2 bases and 3 bases, in that order; junction bases with no gene match: 6. The CDR3 consists of 16 residues. CDR3 sequence (DNA): TGCGCCAGCAGCCAACGAACGGGACTAGCGGACTACGAGCAGTACTTC. Encoded protein: CASSQRTGLADYEQYF.

This clone was found once. The rearrangement joins TRBV27 to TRBJ1-2; D gene ambiguous. V lost 7 bases and J 4 bases, leaving 19 bases between the germline ends. The V gene's germline CDR1 is MNHEY and CDR2 SMNVEV (reference sequence). This CDR3 comprises 15 residues. The CDR3 reads CASTPVPGGSYGYTF. CDR3 DNA sequence: TGTGCCAGCACCCCTGTCCCGGGCGGGTCCTATGGCTACACCTTC.

The rearrangement links TRBV10-3 to TRBJ2-2; D is possibly TRBD1 (5 bases). The germline gives CDR1 ENHRY, CDR2 SYGVKD. CDR3 length: 15 amino acids. Trimming cost V 6 bases and J 0 bases, with 11 bases left between them. DNA of the CDR3: TGTGCCATCAGAGGGGAACGAACGAACACCGGGGAGCTGTTTTTT. Translated, it gives CAIRGERTNTGELFF.

This clone was seen once. The V call is TRBV7-6, the J call TRBJ2-1; 8 bases match TRBD1. Germline values: CDR1 SGHVS, CDR2 FNYEAQ. The CDR3 length is 16 residues. Trimming at V came to 5 bases and at J to 7 bases, leaving 13 bases not matched to a gene. CDR3 bases: TGTGCCAGCAGCCGAGGACAGGGCCGAGGTCTAAATGAGCAGTTCTTC. It specifies CASSRGQGRGLNEQFF.

The chain uses TRBV2 and TRBJ1-1; D remains unclear. The V gene lost 6 bases and the J gene lost 1 base, with 6 bases spanning the gap. The CDR3 covers 12 residues. The germline V gene encodes CDR1 SNHLY and CDR2 FYNNEI. CDR3 residues: CASRLGNTEAFF. The DNA for the CDR3 is TGTGCCAGCAGGCTAGGGAACACTGAAGCTTTCTTT.

The genes are TRBV19 and TRBJ2-1; D may correspond to TRBD1 or TRBD2 (5 bases each). The V end was cut by 7 bases, the J end by 7 bases, with 14 bases between. The CDR3 consists of 13 residues. Germline CDR1 is LNHDA and CDR2 is SQIVND (reference sequence). Written as DNA, the CDR3 is TGTGCCAGTACTGTGCGAGGGGTGAATGAGCAGTTCTTC. Encoded protein: CASTVRGVNEQFF.

This clone was counted once. This chain connects TRBV6-2 or TRBV6-3 to TRBJ1-2, with D possibly matching TRBD1 (5 bases). There are 12 residues in the CDR3. Trimming left V 2 bases short and J 14 bases short, with 15 bases between. Germline-derived CDR1 and CDR2 are MNHEY and SVGEGT. The CDR3 DNA sequence: TGTGCCAGCAGTTACACTCGCCTGGGGGGGACCTTC. It is translated as CASSYTRLGGTF.

The chain employs TRBV7-9 and TRBJ2-2; the D is unclear. Trimming shortened V by 8 bases and J by 4 bases, and 8 bases separated the two germline ends. This CDR3 comprises 12 residues. Germline V gene sequence: CDR1 SEHNR, CDR2 FQNEAQ (reference sequence). The CDR3 DNA sequence: TGTGCCAGCCGGAAGGTCACCGGGGAGCTGTTTTTT. The encoded protein is CASRKVTGELFF. The variable domain in full, with the rest retrieved from reference TRBV7-9 and TRBJ2-2, is DTGVSQNPRHKITKRGQNVTFRCDPISEHNRLYWYRQTLGQGPEFLTYFQNEAQLEKSRLLSDRFSAERPKGSFSTLEIQRTEQGDSAMYLCASRKVTGELFFGEGSRLTVL.

The chain combines TRBV5-5 with TRBJ1-5; tentative D call: TRBD1 (5 bases). Germline V gene lookup returns CDR1 SGHKS and CDR2 YYEKEE (reference sequence). The CDR3 loop spans 16 amino acids. The V end was cut by 4 bases, the J end by 2 bases, with 16 bases between. For the CDR3, the DNA is TGTGCCAGCAGCCGACGTTGGGGGGGTGGCAATCAGCCCCAGCATTTT. This translates into CASSRRWGGGNQPQHF.

V gene TRBV6-5 combines with J gene TRBJ1-2, with 7 bases lining up with TRBD1. Germline V gives CDR1 MNHEY, CDR2 SVGAGI. The trim removed 5 bases at V and 3 bases at J, leaving 0 bases unmatched. The CDR3 runs 12 residues. The CDR3 is CASSTGDYGYTF. The CDR3, as DNA: TGTGCCAGCAGTACAGGGGACTATGGCTACACCTTC.

The V call is TRBV19, the J call TRBJ1-2; a weak D match, TRBD1 (5 bases). Per germline, CDR1 LNHDA and CDR2 SQIVND (reference sequence). Between the trimmed V and J ends, which lost 5 bases and 8 bases, there was a span of 18 bases. The CDR3 covers 14 residues. CDR3 amino acids: CASSLGTGAWGYTF. In DNA form, the CDR3 reads TGTGCCAGTAGTTTGGGGACTGGGGCTTGGGGCTACACCTTC.

The chain joins TRBV6-4 to TRBJ2-7, with 8 bases lining up with TRBD1. With V trimmed by 3 bases and J by 2 bases, 6 bases remained unmatched. In germline, CDR1 is MRHNA, CDR2 SNTAGT. The CDR3 consists of 15 residues. The CDR3 loop is CASSEGAGGPYEQYF. The DNA for the CDR3 is TGTGCCAGCAGTGAGGGGGCAGGGGGCCCCTACGAGCAGTACTTC.

The V gene is TRBV2, the J gene TRBJ1-4; D may be TRBD1 (6 bases). Trimming removed 3 bases at V and 8 bases at J, with 7 bases between. The CDR3 contains 12 residues. Germline V gene data show CDR1 as SNHLY and CDR2 as FYNNEI. DNA of the CDR3: TGTGCCAGCAGTGACCAGGGGGAAAAACTGTTTTTT. It encodes CASSDQGEKLFF.

The chain has TRBV28 and TRBJ1-5; possible D gene TRBD1, 5 bases. With 4 bases removed from V and 7 bases from J, the gap between germline ends came to 20 bases. Germline V gene lookup returns CDR1 MDHEN and CDR2 SYDVKM. CDR3 length equals 16 residues. The CDR3 sequence: CASSSGTGSTGQPQHF. Written as DNA, the CDR3 is TGTGCCAGCAGTTCCGGGACGGGTTCAACGGGACAGCCCCAGCATTTT.

A word on this clone: A read error may produce the germline difference seen at one junction end. The V gene is TRBV28, the J gene TRBJ2-1, with 10 nucleotides matching TRBD2. The CDR3 is 12 residues long. The germline V gene has CDR1 MDHEN and CDR2 SYDVKM. The CDR3: CASSLSSGGIIF. In DNA, the CDR3 is TGTGCCAGCAGTTTATCTAGCGGGGGAATAATCTTC.

The rearrangement uses TRBV9 and TRBJ1-1, with D unresolved. Trimming removed 4 bases from V and 1 base from J, with 14 bases in between. The CDR3 covers 15 residues. Germline assignment: CDR1 SGDLS and CDR2 YYNGEE. CDR3 coding DNA: TGTGCCAGCAGCACCGAGGGCAGTCCGAACACTGAAGCTTTCTTT. Translating it yields CASSTEGSPNTEAFF.

This clone appeared a few times. In DNA, the CDR3 is TGTGCCAGCAGCTGGGAACGCGGGAGTAGCTCCTACGAGCAGTACTTC. It codes for CASSWERGSSSYEQYF. The rearrangement uses TRBV5-6 and TRBJ2-7; TRBD2 matches 7 bases. Germline assignment: CDR1 SGHDT and CDR2 YYEEEE. The CDR3 extends over 16 amino acids. V lost 3 bases and J lost 0; bases outside the gene matches: 9.

V and J are TRBV3-1 (or the pseudogene TRBV3-2) and TRBJ1-2; 9 nucleotides match TRBD1. Germline V lookup: CDR1 LGHDT, CDR2 YNNKEL (reference sequence). The CDR3 has 16 residues. The J segment lost 5 bases and the V segment lost 5 bases, leaving 12 bases of the junction unmatched. CDR3: CASSSGTGTFFYGYTF. CDR3 nucleotide sequence: TGTGCCAGCAGCTCCGGGACAGGGACTTTTTTTTATGGCTACACCTTC.

The J gene is TRBJ2-3, the V gene TRBV11-3, with D perhaps TRBD1 or TRBD2 (5 bases each). The CDR3 runs 12 residues. In germline, CDR1 is SGHNT, CDR2 YENEEA. The V and J ends lost 1 base and 8 bases respectively, with 7 bases between them. The CDR3 spells CASSLVGGTQYF. The CDR3 bases are TGTGCCAGCAGCTTAGTTGGGGGTACGCAGTATTTT.

Only a few counts were recorded for this clone. The chain uses TRBV29-1 and TRBJ1-2; no firm D call. V gave up 5 bases and J gave up 6 bases, with 19 bases separating them. CDR1 SQVTM and CDR2 ANQGSEA come from the germline V gene. The CDR3 consists of 14 residues. The CDR3 region is CSVPTSTRIDGYTF. The CDR3 region has the DNA TGCAGCGTTCCTACTTCGACTAGAATAGATGGCTACACCTTC.

V gene TRBV27 combines with J gene TRBJ2-1, with D possibly being TRBD2 (5 bases). V gave up 2 bases and J gave up 7 bases, with 15 bases separating them. The CDR3 totals 15 residues. Germline-derived CDR1 and CDR2 are MNHEY and SMNVEV (reference sequence). The CDR3 protein is CASSLGGLGSNEQFF. The CDR3 region has the DNA TGTGCCAGCAGTTTAGGAGGACTGGGTAGTAATGAGCAGTTCTTC.

The gene calls are TRBV7-9 and TRBJ2-3; no clear D. V shed 1 base and J shed 2 bases, with 7 bases lying between them. CDR1 is SEHNR and CDR2 is FQNEAQ in the germline V gene (reference sequence). The CDR3 consists of 14 residues. CDR3 nucleotide sequence: TGTGCCAGCAGCTTAGAGGGATACACAGATACGCAGTATTTT. Its protein product is CASSLEGYTDTQYF.

Only a few counts were recorded for this clone. The chain employs TRBV5-1 and TRBJ2-5; 9 bases match TRBD1. Trimming removed 0 bases from V and 4 bases from J; junction bases left unmatched: 10. CDR3 length: 17 amino acids. The germline V gene has CDR1 SGHRS and CDR2 YFSETQ. In nucleotides, the CDR3 is TGCGCCAGCAGCTTGGCAGTAGGACAGGGGTTGGGAGAGACCCAGTACTTC. It translates to CASSLAVGQGLGETQYF.

The gene calls are TRBV6-5 and TRBJ2-5; tentative D call: TRBD2 (6 bases). Trimming pared 4 bases from V and 2 bases from J, leaving 11 bases between. Germline V CDR1 and CDR2: MNHEY, SVGAGI. This CDR3 has 14 amino acids. In DNA form, the CDR3 reads TGTGCCAGCAGTTGGAGGGCAGCTCAAGAGACCCAGTACTTC. It codes for CASSWRAAQETQYF.

V is TRBV10-1 and J is TRBJ1-4; D not resolved. This CDR3 comprises 15 residues. Germline V CDR1 and CDR2: WNHNN, SYGVQD (reference sequence). Between the trimmed V and J ends, which lost 3 bases and 8 bases, there was a span of 16 bases. Here the CDR3 reads CASSEDSAGKEKLFF. CDR3 bases: TGCGCCAGCAGTGAAGATTCGGCTGGGAAGGAAAAACTGTTTTTT.

The CDR3 coding sequence is TGTGCCAGCAGCCAAGGGACAGGGAATGCTGAAGCTTTCTTT. This sequence encodes CASSQGTGNAEAFF. The V call is TRBV7-9, the J call TRBJ1-1, with 9 bases that match TRBD1. With V trimmed by 5 bases and J by 6 bases, 7 bases remained unmatched. CDR3 length: 14 residues. Germline assignment: CDR1 SEHNR and CDR2 FQNEAQ (reference sequence).

This clone was recorded a few times. Other DNA sequences within the sample encode an identical CDR3. This rearrangement joins TRBV5-1 to TRBJ2-7, with 7 bases lining up with TRBD1. The CDR3 loop spans 14 amino acids. The V and J ends lost 0 bases and 7 bases, in that order; junction bases with no gene match: 7. Germline CDR1 reads SGHRS; CDR2 reads YFSETQ. CDR3 DNA: TGCGCCAGCAGCTTGGGATCAGGGGGTAAGGAGCAGTACTTC. Protein sequence: CASSLGSGGKEQYF.